The T cell receptor (beta chain) described here comes from a study of CD8 T cells in ankylosing spondylitis. Study observations and caveats: The authors reported significant enrichment of disease-linked clones in matched ankylosing spondylitis synovial fluid. Seemingly distinctive of ankylosing spondylitis blood was a TCR beta motif formed by eight highly homologous variants.

MiXCR was run by TCRdb on the 5' RACE reads, yielding one entry per CDR3 protein. Among approximately 540,000 distinct CDR3 sequences listed, approximately 12% were seen once. The CDR3 is made up of 12 amino acids. Trimming removed 8 bases at V and 8 bases at J, with 10 bases between. The germline gives CDR1 KGHSH, CDR2 LQKENI. This clonotype appeared many times. Its antigen is unidentified. The specimen sequenced was blood, either unsorted or a sorted T cell fraction (not recorded which). The source is a male donor with ankylosing spondylitis. This chain joins TRBV18 and TRBJ1-6, with D maybe TRBD1 (5 bases). DNA for the CDR3: TGTGCCAGCAGCCCGGGGGATTCACCCCTCCACTTT. Amino acids: CASSPGDSPLHF.